This entry lists 10 T cell receptor beta chains sequenced from one sample in a study of T cell changes during pregnancy in multiple sclerosis (dated by TCRdb to the late 2010s). The receptor library was made with the immunoSEQ multiplex PCR assay. This is the immuneACCESS table as TCRdb keeps it, with only in-frame sequences that have V and J called. A part of the clones is gone; compared with another copy, unresolved V genes explain less than half, and the rest is unexplained. For this sample there are 100,000 to 130,000 clones; 80% to 95% appear just once. Of the sample, 0.65% to 0.9% is held by the ten largest clones. The sequenced sample was peripheral blood, obtained in the third trimester of pregnancy. Receptor source: a female donor in good health, enrolled as a control in a pregnancy study.

The chain has TRBV7-8 and TRBJ1-2, with 7 bases identical to TRBD1. The V gene's germline CDR1 is SGHVS and CDR2 FQNEAQ. After removal of 0 bases from V and 4 bases from J, the junction contained 5 bases not matched to a gene. This CDR3 is built from 15 residues. This CDR3 reads CASSLALQGGYGYTF. CDR3 coding DNA: TGTGCCAGCAGCTTAGCGCTCCAGGGGGGCTATGGCTACACCTTC.

CDR3 sequence (DNA): TGTGCCAGCAGCCCGACGGGTCGCACTGAAGCTTTCTTT. It codes for CASSPTGRTEAFF. V is TRBV28 and J is TRBJ1-1; D unclear. The CDR3 runs 13 residues. V lost 6 bases and J 4 bases, leaving 12 bases between the germline ends. The germline gives CDR1 MDHEN, CDR2 SYDVKM. The full variable domain, its missing parts supplied by reference TRBV28 and TRBJ1-1, is DVKVTQSSRYLVKRTGEKVFLECVQDMDHENMFWYRQDPGLGLRLIYFSYDVKMKEKGDIPEGYSVSREKKERFSLILESASTNQTSMYLCASSPTGRTEAFFGQGTRLTVV.

The chain uses TRBV5-1 and TRBJ2-7; possibly TRBD2 for D (5 bases). The CDR3 length is 15 residues. Germline loops: CDR1 SGHRS, CDR2 YFSETQ. V was trimmed by 1 base and J by 2 bases, leaving 13 bases between them. CDR3 nucleotide sequence: TGCGCCAGCAGCTTGAGAGAGGGAAGGGCCTACGAGCAGTACTTC. This codes for CASSLREGRAYEQYF.

The chain carries TRBV27 and TRBJ2-7; 9 bases map to TRBD1. Per the germline V gene, CDR1 is MNHEY and CDR2 is SMNVEV (reference sequence). V was clipped by 6 bases and J by 2 bases; unmatched bases: 8. CDR3 size: 15 residues. The CDR3 reads CASSRPGQGAYEQYF. The CDR3 DNA reads TGTGCCAGCAGCCGACCGGGACAGGGAGCCTACGAGCAGTACTTC.

The chain is built from TRBV11-2 and TRBJ2-3; TRBD2 agrees at 14 bases. Trimming took 2 bases from V and 6 from J; bases not matched to a gene: 10. The CDR3 extends over 18 amino acids. CDR1 is SGHAT and CDR2 is FQNNGV in the germline V gene. This CDR3 reads CASSLFSTSGGAPDTQYF. The CDR3 bases are TGTGCCAGCAGCTTATTTTCGACTAGCGGGGGGGCACCGGATACGCAGTATTTT.

The J gene is TRBJ1-1, the V gene TRBV19; no clear D. Trimming removed 3 bases from V and 12 bases from J, with 11 bases in between. The CDR3 extends over 11 amino acids. Germline V gene lookup returns CDR1 LNHDA and CDR2 SQIVND (reference sequence). The CDR3 sequence is CASSIGRGTFF. The CDR3 DNA is TGTGCCAGTAGTATCGGGCGGGGAACTTTCTTT.

This chain links TRBV10-3 with TRBJ1-2, with 10 bases that match TRBD1. Germline V gene data show CDR1 as ENHRY and CDR2 as SYGVKD. V dropped 4 bases and J dropped 7; count of bases not matched to a gene: 9. The CDR3 contains 15 residues. The CDR3 here is CAISATGGESSGYTF. As DNA, the CDR3 is TGTGCCATCAGTGCGACAGGGGGCGAAAGTTCTGGCTACACCTTC.

This chain links TRBV11-2 with TRBJ1-2; perhaps TRBD1 as D (6 bases). The CDR3 is 14 amino acids. V lost 1 base to trimming and J lost 4 bases, with 10 bases between them. Germline V lookup: CDR1 SGHAT, CDR2 FQNNGV. The CDR3 DNA follows: TGTGCCAGCAGCTTAGGGGGGCCAGTCTATGGCTACACCTTC. It translates to CASSLGGPVYGYTF.

The rearrangement joins TRBV5-6 to TRBJ2-7; D is undetermined. Germline V gene sequence: CDR1 SGHDT, CDR2 YYEEEE. The CDR3 runs to 16 residues. V gave up 5 bases and J gave up 2 bases, with 20 bases separating them. CDR3 residues: CASRLLSGEKTYEQYF. The CDR3 DNA follows: TGTGCCAGCAGACTACTGTCTGGAGAGAAAACCTACGAGCAGTACTTC. The complete variable domain, with remaining parts taken from reference TRBV5-6 and TRBJ2-7, reads DAGVTQSPTHLIKTRGQQVTLRCSPKSGHDTVSWYQQALGQGPQFIFQYYEEEERQRGNFPDRFSGHQFPNYSSELNVNALLLGDSALYLCASRLLSGEKTYEQYFGPGTRLTVT.

The chain uses TRBV4-2 and TRBJ1-1, with D tentatively TRBD1 (5 bases). The length of the CDR3 is 15 residues. The germline V and J ends were trimmed by 0 bases and 5 bases, with 13 bases remaining between them. Germline V gene data show CDR1 as LGHNA and CDR2 as YNFKEQ. The CDR3 DNA sequence: TGTGCCAGCAGCCAAGATCATGGGGAGGGGACTGAAGCTTTCTTT. Encoded protein: CASSQDHGEGTEAFF.